These 2 T cell receptor beta chains originate from one sample sequenced in a study of T cells in localized non-small cell lung cancer. This table comes from immunoSEQ multiplex PCR, and its TCRdb copy is limited to in-frame clones, with some not included. The sample records about 41,000 clones, 65% to 90% being singletons. Specimen: PBMCs, collected before any cancer treatment. The source is a man aged 40-75 years with stage II lung adenocarcinoma.

This chain connects TRBV7-2 to TRBJ2-1, with 8 positions matching TRBD2. There are 13 residues in the CDR3. The germline gives CDR1 SGHTA, CDR2 FQGNSA. After removal of 5 bases from V and 8 bases from J, the junction contained 5 bases not matched to a gene. The CDR3 loop reads CASSRGLADEQFF. CDR3 in DNA: TGTGCCAGCAGCCGAGGACTAGCTGATGAGCAGTTCTTC.

This chain joins TRBV10-3 and TRBJ1-1, with D hard to call. V shed 4 bases and J shed 1 base, with 10 bases lying between them. The CDR3 spans 14 residues. CDR1 and CDR2 (germline): ENHRY, SYGVKD. In DNA, the CDR3 is TGTGCCATCAGTGGTAGAGAATCGAACACTGAAGCTTTCTTT. Translating gives CAISGRESNTEAFF.